This TCR beta chain came from a study of cytomegalovirus exposure and HLA in healthy donors. Study as a whole: A subsequent analysis reported that the roughly 120 validation repertoires were produced on the same platform that had also been used for the roughly 700 first-cohort repertoires.

Here immunoSEQ multiplex PCR was the method, and the copy in TCRdb shows in-frame clones only, minus some. The sample comprises approximately 300,000 clones, about 85% of which are singletons, and about 1% rests with the top ten. A few counts support this clone. The CDR3 is 16 amino acids. The TCR originated in a woman in her 30s in good health and CMV-seropositive. Sequencing was carried out using PBMCs. The chain uses TRBV21-1 and TRBJ2-7; TRBD1 reflects the table's D call only, with no check against the DNA. TRBV21-1 is an annotated pseudogene. Written as DNA, the CDR3 is TGTGCCAGCACCCAGGGGGGTAGCCAGAGCTCCTACGAGCAGTACTTC. Its protein product is CASTQGGSQSSYEQYF.